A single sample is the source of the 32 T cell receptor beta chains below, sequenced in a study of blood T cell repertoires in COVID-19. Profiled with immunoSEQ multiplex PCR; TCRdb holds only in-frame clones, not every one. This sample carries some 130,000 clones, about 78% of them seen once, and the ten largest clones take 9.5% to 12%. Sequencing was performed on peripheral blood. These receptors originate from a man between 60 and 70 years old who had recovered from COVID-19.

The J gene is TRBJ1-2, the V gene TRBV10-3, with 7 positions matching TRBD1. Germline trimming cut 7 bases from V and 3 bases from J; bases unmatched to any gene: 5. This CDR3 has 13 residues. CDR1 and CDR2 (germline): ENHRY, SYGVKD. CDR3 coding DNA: TGTGCCATCACCTTTGACAGGGACTATGGCTACACCTTC. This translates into CAITFDRDYGYTF.

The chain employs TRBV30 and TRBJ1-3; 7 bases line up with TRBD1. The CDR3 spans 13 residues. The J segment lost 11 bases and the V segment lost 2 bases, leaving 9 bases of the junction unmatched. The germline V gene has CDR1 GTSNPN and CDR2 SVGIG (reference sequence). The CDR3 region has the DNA TGTGCCTGGAGTACCTACAGGGGAGGCGCCATATATTTT. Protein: CAWSTYRGGAIYF.

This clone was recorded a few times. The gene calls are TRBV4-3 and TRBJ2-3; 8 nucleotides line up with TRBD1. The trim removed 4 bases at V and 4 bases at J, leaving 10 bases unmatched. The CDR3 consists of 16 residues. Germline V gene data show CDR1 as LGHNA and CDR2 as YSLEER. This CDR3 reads CASSRNAGGSPDTQYF. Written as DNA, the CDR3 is TGCGCCAGCAGCCGTAACGCAGGGGGCTCCCCAGATACGCAGTATTTT.

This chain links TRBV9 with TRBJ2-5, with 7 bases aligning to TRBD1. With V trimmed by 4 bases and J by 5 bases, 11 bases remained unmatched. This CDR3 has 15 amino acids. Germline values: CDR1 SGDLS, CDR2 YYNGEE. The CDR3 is CASSSTGSPRETQYF. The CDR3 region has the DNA TGTGCCAGCAGCTCGACAGGGTCGCCGCGGGAGACCCAGTACTTC.

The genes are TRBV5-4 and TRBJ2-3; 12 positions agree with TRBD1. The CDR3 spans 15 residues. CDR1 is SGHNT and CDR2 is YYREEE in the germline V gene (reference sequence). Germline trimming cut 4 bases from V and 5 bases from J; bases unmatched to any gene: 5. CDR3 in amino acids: CASSQGQGAVDTQYF. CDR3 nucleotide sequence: TGTGCCAGCAGCCAGGGACAGGGGGCCGTAGATACGCAGTATTTT.

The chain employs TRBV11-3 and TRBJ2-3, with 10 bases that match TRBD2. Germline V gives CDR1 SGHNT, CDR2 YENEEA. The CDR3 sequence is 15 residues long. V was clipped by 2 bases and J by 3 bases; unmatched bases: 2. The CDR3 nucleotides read TGTGCCAGCAGCTTAACTAGCGGGGAGACAGATACGCAGTATTTT. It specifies CASSLTSGETDTQYF. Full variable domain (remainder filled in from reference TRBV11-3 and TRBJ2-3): EAGVVQSPRYKIIEKKQPVAFWCNPISGHNTLYWYLQNLGQGPELLIRYENEEAVDDSQLPKDRFSAERLKGVDSTLKIQPAELGDSAVYLCASSLTSGETDTQYFGPGTRLTVL.

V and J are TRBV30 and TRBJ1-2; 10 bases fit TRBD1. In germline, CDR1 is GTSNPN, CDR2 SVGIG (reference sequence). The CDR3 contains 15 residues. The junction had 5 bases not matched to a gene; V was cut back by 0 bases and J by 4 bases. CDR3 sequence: CAWSVAGTGVYGYTF. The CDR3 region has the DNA TGTGCCTGGAGTGTGGCCGGGACAGGGGTCTATGGCTACACCTTC.

The CDR3 is CASRHREGSYEQYF. The CDR3 coding sequence is TGTGCCAGCAGACATAGGGAGGGATCCTACGAGCAGTACTTC. The J gene is TRBJ2-7, the V gene TRBV6-6; 7 bases align to TRBD2. Germline CDR1 reads MNHNY; CDR2 reads SVGAGI (reference sequence). V was pared by 6 bases and J by 1 base, with 6 bases of the junction left unmatched. The CDR3 is 14 residues long.

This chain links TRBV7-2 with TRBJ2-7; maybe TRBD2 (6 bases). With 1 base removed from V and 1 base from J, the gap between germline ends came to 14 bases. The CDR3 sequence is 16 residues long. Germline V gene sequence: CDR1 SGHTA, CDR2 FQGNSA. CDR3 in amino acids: CASSLVGGVSSYEQYF. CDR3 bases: TGTGCCAGCAGCTTAGTGGGGGGAGTTTCTTCCTACGAGCAGTACTTC.

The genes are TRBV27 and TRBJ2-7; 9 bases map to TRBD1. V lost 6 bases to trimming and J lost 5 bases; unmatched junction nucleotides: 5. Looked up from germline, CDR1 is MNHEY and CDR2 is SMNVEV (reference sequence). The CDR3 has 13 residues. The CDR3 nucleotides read TGTGCCAGCAGGGACAGGGGTCGGCACGAGCAGTACTTC. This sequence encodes CASRDRGRHEQYF.

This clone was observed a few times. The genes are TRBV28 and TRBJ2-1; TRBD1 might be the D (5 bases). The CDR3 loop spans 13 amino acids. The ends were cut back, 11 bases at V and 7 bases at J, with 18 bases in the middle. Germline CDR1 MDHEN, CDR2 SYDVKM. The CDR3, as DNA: TGTGCCGGGTCCGACAGAATATCTAATGAGCAGTTCTTC. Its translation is CAGSDRISNEQFF.

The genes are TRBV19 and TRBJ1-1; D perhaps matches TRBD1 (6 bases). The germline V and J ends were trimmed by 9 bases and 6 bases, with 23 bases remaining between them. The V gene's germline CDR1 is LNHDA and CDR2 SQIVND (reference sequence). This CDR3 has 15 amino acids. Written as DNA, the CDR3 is TGTGCCAGCGATCCCCGTCGCGGGGGCAGCGCTGAAGCTTTCTTT. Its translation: CASDPRRGGSAEAFF.

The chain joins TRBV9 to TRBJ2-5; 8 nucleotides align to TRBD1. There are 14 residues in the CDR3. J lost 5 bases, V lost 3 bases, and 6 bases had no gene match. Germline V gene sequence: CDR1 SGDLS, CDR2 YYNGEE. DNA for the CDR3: TGTGCCAGCAGCGCGAGACAGGGGTTGGAGACCCAGTACTTC. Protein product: CASSARQGLETQYF.

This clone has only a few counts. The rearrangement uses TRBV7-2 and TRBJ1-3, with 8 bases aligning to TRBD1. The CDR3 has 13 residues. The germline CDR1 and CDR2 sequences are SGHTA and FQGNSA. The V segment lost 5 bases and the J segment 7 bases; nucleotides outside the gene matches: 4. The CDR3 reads CASSVQGANTIYF. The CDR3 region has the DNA TGTGCCAGCAGCGTGCAGGGGGCCAACACCATATATTTT.

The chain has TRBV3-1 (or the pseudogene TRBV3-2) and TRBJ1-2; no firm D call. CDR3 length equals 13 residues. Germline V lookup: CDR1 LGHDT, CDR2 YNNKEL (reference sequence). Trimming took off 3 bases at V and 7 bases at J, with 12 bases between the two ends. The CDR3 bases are TGTGCCAGCAGCCAGGGTGGGCATAGTGGCTACACCTTC. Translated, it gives CASSQGGHSGYTF.

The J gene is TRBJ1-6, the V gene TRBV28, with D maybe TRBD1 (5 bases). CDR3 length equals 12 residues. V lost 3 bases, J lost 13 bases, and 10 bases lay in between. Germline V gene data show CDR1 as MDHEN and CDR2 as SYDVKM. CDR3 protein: CASSLVRGPLHF. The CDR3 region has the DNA TGTGCCAGCAGTTTGGTAAGGGGTCCCCTCCACTTT.

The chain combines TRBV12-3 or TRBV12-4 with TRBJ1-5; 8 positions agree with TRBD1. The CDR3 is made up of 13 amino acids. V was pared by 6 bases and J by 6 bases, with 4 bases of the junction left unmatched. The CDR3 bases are TGTGCCAGCAGCCGAGACAGGGGTCAGCCCCAGCATTTT. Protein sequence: CASSRDRGQPQHF.

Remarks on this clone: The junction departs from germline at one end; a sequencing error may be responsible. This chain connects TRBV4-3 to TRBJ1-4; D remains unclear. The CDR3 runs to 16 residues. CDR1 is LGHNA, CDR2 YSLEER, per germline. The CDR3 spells CASSQAFGAPDDKLFF. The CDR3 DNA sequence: TGCGCCAGCAGCCAAGCTTTTGGAGCCCCAGATGATAAACTGTTTTTT.

CDR3 amino acids: CASSQGQAGYGYTF. DNA for the CDR3: TGTGCCAGCAGCCAGGGACAGGCTGGCTATGGCTACACCTTC. V gene TRBV7-2 combines with J gene TRBJ1-2; 8 bases line up with TRBD1. CDR1 is SGHTA and CDR2 is FQGNSA in the germline V gene. Trimming cost V 5 bases and J 4 bases; bases outside gene matches: 6. The CDR3 sequence is 14 residues long.

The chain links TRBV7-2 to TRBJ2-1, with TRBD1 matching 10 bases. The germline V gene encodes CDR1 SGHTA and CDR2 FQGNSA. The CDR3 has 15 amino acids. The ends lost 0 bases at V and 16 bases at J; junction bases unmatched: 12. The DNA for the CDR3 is TGTGCCAGCAGCTTAGCCTCCTACCCGGGACAGGGGAGTTTCTTC. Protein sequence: CASSLASYPGQGSFF.

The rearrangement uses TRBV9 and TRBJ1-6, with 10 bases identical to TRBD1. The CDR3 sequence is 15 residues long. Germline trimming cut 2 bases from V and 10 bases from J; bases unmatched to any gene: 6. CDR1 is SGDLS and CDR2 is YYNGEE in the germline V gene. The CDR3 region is CASSVRDRGGSPLHF. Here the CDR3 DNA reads TGTGCCAGCAGCGTGAGGGACAGGGGTGGATCACCCCTCCACTTT.

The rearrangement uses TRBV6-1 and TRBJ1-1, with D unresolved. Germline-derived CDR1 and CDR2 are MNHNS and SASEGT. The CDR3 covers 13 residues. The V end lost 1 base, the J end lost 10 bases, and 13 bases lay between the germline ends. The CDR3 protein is CASSEVGTGGAFF. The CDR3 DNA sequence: TGTGCCAGCAGTGAAGTCGGAACGGGAGGAGCTTTCTTT.

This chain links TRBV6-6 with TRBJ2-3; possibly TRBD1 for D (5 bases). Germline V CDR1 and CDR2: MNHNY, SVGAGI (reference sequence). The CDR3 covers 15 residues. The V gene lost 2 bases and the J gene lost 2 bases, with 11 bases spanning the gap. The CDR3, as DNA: TGTGCCAGCAGTTACCCTCCAGGGCTCACAGATACGCAGTATTTT. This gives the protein CASSYPPGLTDTQYF.

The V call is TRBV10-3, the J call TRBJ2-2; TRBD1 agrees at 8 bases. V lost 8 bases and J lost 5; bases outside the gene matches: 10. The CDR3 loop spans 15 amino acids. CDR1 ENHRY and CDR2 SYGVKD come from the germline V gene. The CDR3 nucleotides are TGTGCCATCTCGTCAGGGGGCGGAGGGACCGGGGAGCTGTTTTTT. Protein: CAISSGGGGTGELFF.

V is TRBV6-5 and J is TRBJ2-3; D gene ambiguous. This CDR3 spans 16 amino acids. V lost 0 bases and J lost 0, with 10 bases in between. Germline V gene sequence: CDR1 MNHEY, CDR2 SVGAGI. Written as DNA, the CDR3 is TGTGCCAGCAGTTACTCGTCGCGAATGAGCACAGATACGCAGTATTTT. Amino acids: CASSYSSRMSTDTQYF.

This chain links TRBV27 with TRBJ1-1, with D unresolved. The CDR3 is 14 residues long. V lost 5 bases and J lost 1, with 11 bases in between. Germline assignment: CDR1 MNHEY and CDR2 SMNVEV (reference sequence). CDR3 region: CASSPWRENTEAFF. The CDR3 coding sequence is TGTGCCAGCAGTCCCTGGAGGGAGAACACTGAAGCTTTCTTT.

CDR3 nucleotide sequence: TGTGCCAGCAGTTCTGGCCGGGACACCGGACGCACTGAAGCTTTCTTT. Its protein is CASSSGRDTGRTEAFF. V gene TRBV6-5 combines with J gene TRBJ1-1, with D possibly TRBD1 on 6 matching bases. Germline loops: CDR1 MNHEY, CDR2 SVGAGI. Trimming shortened V by 4 bases and J by 4 bases, and 19 bases separated the two germline ends. This CDR3 region has 16 residues.

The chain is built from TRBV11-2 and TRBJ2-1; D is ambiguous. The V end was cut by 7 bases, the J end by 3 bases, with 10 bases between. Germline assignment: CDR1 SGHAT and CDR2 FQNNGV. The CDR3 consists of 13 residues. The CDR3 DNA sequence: TGTGCCAGCACCCTCCGACTCTACAATGAGCAGTTCTTC. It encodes CASTLRLYNEQFF.

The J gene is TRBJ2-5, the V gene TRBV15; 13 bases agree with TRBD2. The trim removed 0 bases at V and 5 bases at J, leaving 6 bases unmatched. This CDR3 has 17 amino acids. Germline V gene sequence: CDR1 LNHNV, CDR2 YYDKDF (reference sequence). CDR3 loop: CATSRDPLAGGVETQYF. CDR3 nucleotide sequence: TGTGCCACCAGCAGAGACCCACTAGCGGGGGGGGTGGAGACCCAGTACTTC.

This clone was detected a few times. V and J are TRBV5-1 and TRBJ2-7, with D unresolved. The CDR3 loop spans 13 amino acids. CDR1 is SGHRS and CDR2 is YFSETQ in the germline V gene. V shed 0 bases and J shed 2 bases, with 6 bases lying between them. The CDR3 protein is CASSLVETYEQYF. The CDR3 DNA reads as TGCGCCAGCAGCTTGGTGGAGACCTACGAGCAGTACTTC.

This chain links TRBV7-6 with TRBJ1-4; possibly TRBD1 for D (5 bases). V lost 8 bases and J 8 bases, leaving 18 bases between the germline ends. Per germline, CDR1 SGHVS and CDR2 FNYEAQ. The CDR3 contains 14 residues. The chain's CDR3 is CASSRGTSQEKLFF. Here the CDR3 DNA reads TGTGCCAGCTCGCGGGGGACCAGTCAGGAAAAACTGTTTTTT.

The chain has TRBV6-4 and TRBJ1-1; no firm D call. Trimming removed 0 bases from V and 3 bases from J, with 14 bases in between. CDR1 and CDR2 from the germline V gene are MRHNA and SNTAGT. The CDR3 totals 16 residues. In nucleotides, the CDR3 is TGTGCCAGCAGTGACTCCGGAGGGAATCTGGACACTGAAGCTTTCTTT. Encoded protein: CASSDSGGNLDTEAFF.